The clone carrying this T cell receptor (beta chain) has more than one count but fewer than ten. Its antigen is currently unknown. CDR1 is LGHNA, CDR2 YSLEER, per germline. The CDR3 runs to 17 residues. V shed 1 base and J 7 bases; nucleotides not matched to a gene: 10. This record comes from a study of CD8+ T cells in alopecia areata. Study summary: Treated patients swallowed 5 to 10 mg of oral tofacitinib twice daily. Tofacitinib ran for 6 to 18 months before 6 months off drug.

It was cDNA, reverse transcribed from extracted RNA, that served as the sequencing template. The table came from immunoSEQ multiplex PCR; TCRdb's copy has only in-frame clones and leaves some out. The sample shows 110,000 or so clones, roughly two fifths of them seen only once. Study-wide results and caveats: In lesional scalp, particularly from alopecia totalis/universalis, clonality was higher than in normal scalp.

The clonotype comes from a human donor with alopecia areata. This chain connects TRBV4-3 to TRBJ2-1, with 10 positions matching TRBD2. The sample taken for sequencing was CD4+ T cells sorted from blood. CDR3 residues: CASSQGAIAGGRNEQFF. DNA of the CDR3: TGCGCCAGCAGCCAAGGCGCCATAGCGGGAGGAAGGAATGAGCAGTTCTTC.